The 27 T cell receptor beta chains below all came from one sample that was sequenced in a study of cytomegalovirus exposure and HLA in healthy donors (TCRdb year 2017). Libraries were prepared through the immunoSEQ multiplex PCR assay. A mixture of 60 forward primers for TCR Vbeta segments and 13 reverse primers for TCR Jbeta segments was used in the multiplex PCR. Not all clones reach the TCRdb copy of this immuneACCESS table, which keeps in-frame sequences only. Checked studies attribute under half of the gap to unresolved V genes and leave the rest unexplained. The sample has under 200,000 clones on record. The ten largest clonotypes hold roughly 2% of the sample. What was sequenced was PBMCs. The receptors stem from a man aged 25 to 45 in good health and CMV-seronegative.

The genes are TRBV29-1 and TRBJ1-1; D gene ambiguous. The V and J ends lost 3 bases and 0 bases respectively, with 11 bases between them. CDR1 and CDR2 (germline): SQVTM, ANQGSEA. This CDR3 spans 14 amino acids. CDR3 sequence (DNA): TGCAGCGTTGAGGTCAGTTACATGAACACTGAAGCTTTCTTT. As protein: CSVEVSYMNTEAFF.

J is TRBJ2-7 and V is TRBV5-4; maybe TRBD1 (6 bases). The V gene's germline CDR1 is SGHNT and CDR2 YYREEE (reference sequence). This CDR3 is built from 13 residues. V shed 3 bases and J shed 3 bases, with 10 bases lying between them. DNA for the CDR3: TGTGCCAGCAGCTCGTCGACAGGCTACGAGCAGTACTTC. Translating it yields CASSSSTGYEQYF.

The rearrangement links TRBV5-1 to TRBJ2-4; 7 positions agree with TRBD1. The V and J ends lost 3 bases and 5 bases, in that order; junction bases with no gene match: 2. CDR3 length: 13 amino acids. The germline gives CDR1 SGHRS, CDR2 YFSETQ. As DNA, the CDR3 is TGCGCCAGCAGCTCAGGGACAGAAAACATTCAGTACTTC. It encodes CASSSGTENIQYF.

The chain employs TRBV27 and TRBJ2-7; TRBD2 matches at 7 bases. The germline gives CDR1 MNHEY, CDR2 SMNVEV (reference sequence). Trimming at V came to 0 bases and at J to 7 bases, leaving 6 bases not matched to a gene. This CDR3 comprises 14 residues. CDR3 sequence: CASSLSGRLAEQYF. The CDR3 DNA reads TGTGCCAGCAGTTTATCGGGCCGACTAGCTGAGCAGTACTTC.

This sequence joins TRBV5-4 and TRBJ2-2, with 7 bases lining up with TRBD1. Trimming removed 1 base from V and 8 bases from J; junction bases left unmatched: 5. There are 14 residues in the CDR3. CDR1 and CDR2 (germline): SGHNT, YYREEE (reference sequence). The CDR3 region has the DNA TGTGCCAGCAGCTTGAAAGGGGGCGGGGGGGAGCTGTTTTTT. It yields the protein CASSLKGGGGELFF.

This sequence joins TRBV7-9 and TRBJ1-1; D remains unclear. The V and J ends lost 7 bases and 1 base respectively, with 10 bases between them. Per germline, CDR1 SEHNR and CDR2 FQNEAQ (reference sequence). This CDR3 has 13 amino acids. CDR3 DNA: TGTGCCAGCAAGCTAGCGGGGAACACTGAAGCTTTCTTT. It translates to CASKLAGNTEAFF.

The chain links TRBV2 to TRBJ1-6; D call uncertain. This CDR3 has 14 residues. The ends were cut back, 1 base at V and 10 bases at J, with 11 bases in the middle. Germline loops: CDR1 SNHLY, CDR2 FYNNEI. DNA for the CDR3: TGTGCCAGCAGTGAAGAAGGGAGGAGATCACCCCTCCACTTT. Its translation: CASSEEGRRSPLHF.

This chain joins TRBV5-4 and TRBJ2-2; TRBD1 is a possible D gene (6 bases). Germline V CDR1 and CDR2: SGHNT, YYREEE (reference sequence). V lost 6 bases, J lost 3 bases, and 9 bases lay in between. CDR3 size: 13 residues. CDR3 protein: CASTGDDTGELFF. Here the CDR3 DNA reads TGTGCCAGCACAGGGGACGACACCGGGGAGCTGTTTTTT.

As DNA, the CDR3 is TGCGCCAGCAGCCAAGATCCCCGGGACAGTGGCAACTATGGCTACACCTTC. Residues: CASSQDPRDSGNYGYTF. V usage is TRBV4-1 and J usage is TRBJ1-2; 7 bases match TRBD1. CDR3 size: 17 residues. V was clipped by 0 bases and J by 2 bases; unmatched bases: 9. Germline V lookup: CDR1 MGHRA, CDR2 YSYEKL.

This rearrangement joins TRBV19 to TRBJ1-1; D gene unclear. Germline V gives CDR1 LNHDA, CDR2 SQIVND (reference sequence). V gave up 2 bases and J gave up 3 bases, with 10 bases separating them. CDR3 length: 14 residues. DNA of the CDR3: TGTGCCAGTAGTATACGGAGCTATTACACTGAAGCTTTCTTT. Translating gives CASSIRSYYTEAFF.

The rearrangement joins TRBV19 to TRBJ2-1; 7 bases align to TRBD1. Germline values: CDR1 LNHDA, CDR2 SQIVND (reference sequence). J was trimmed by 7 bases and V by 5 bases; bases with no gene match: 11. The CDR3 covers 15 residues. CDR3 in DNA: TGTGCCAGTAGTCTTTATCTAGGGGGCTCTAATGAGCAGTTCTTC. It codes for CASSLYLGGSNEQFF. Based on the CDR3 plus reference TRBV19 and TRBJ2-1, the full variable domain is DGGITQSPKYLFRKEGQNVTLSCEQNLNHDAMYWYRQDPGQGLRLIYYSQIVNDFQKGDIAEGYSVSREKKESFPLTVTSAQKNPTAFYLCASSLYLGGSNEQFFGPGTRLTVL.

The chain carries TRBV6-1 and TRBJ2-1; 7 bases line up with TRBD1. V shed 2 bases and J 3 bases; nucleotides not matched to a gene: 4. Per germline, CDR1 MNHNS and CDR2 SASEGT. This CDR3 is built from 15 residues. CDR3 loop: CASSEHQGDYNEQFF. In DNA form, the CDR3 reads TGTGCCAGCAGTGAACACCAGGGGGACTACAATGAGCAGTTCTTC.

The chain recombines TRBV2 with TRBJ1-2; 7 nucleotides align to TRBD1. The ends lost 4 bases at V and 2 bases at J; junction bases unmatched: 1. The CDR3 covers 13 residues. The germline V gene has CDR1 SNHLY and CDR2 FYNNEI. Here the CDR3 DNA reads TGTGCCAGCAGTGGGGACAGCAACTATGGCTACACCTTC. Translating gives CASSGDSNYGYTF.

The V call is TRBV5-4, the J call TRBJ1-2; D may be TRBD1 (5 bases). The germline V and J ends were trimmed by 5 bases and 8 bases, with 13 bases remaining between them. Germline V gene sequence: CDR1 SGHNT, CDR2 YYREEE (reference sequence). The CDR3 contains 12 residues. For the CDR3, the DNA is TGTGCCAGCAGTGTGGGCGGGGACGGCTACACCTTC. Its translation: CASSVGGDGYTF.

This chain links TRBV30 with TRBJ1-2; 7 bases are a match to TRBD1. Germline CDR1 reads GTSNPN; CDR2 reads SVGIG (reference sequence). J gave up 4 bases and V 4 bases, and 9 bases lay outside the gene matches. The CDR3 spans 14 residues. DNA of the CDR3: TGTGCCTGGAAGGCGGAGGGGGCAGTCTATGGCTACACCTTC. Protein: CAWKAEGAVYGYTF.

J is TRBJ2-5 and V is TRBV11-3, with D maybe TRBD2 (5 bases). The J call is in doubt because the DNA end fits TRBJ2-7 better. CDR1 and CDR2 (germline): SGHNT, YENEEA. This CDR3 is built from 15 residues. The CDR3 is CASSPPADRYYEQYF. In DNA, the CDR3 is TGTGCCAGCAGTCCTCCAGCGGACCGATACTACGAGCAGTACTTC.

The chain uses TRBV19 and TRBJ1-2; D uncertain. Germline values: CDR1 LNHDA, CDR2 SQIVND (reference sequence). This CDR3 region has 13 residues. Trimming pared 7 bases from V and 4 bases from J, leaving 13 bases between. The CDR3 DNA reads TGTGCCAGTAAGACCACTTACAGCTATGGCTACACCTTC. Its translation: CASKTTYSYGYTF.

V is TRBV18 and J is TRBJ2-1, with 10 nucleotides matching TRBD1. The CDR3 extends over 14 amino acids. V shed 1 base, J shed 7 bases, and the junction held 1 base outside the gene matches. From germline, CDR1 is KGHSH and CDR2 LQKENI. The CDR3 DNA is TGTGCCAGCTCACCACAGGGACAGGGGAATGAGCAGTTCTTC. This encodes CASSPQGQGNEQFF.

This chain uses TRBV5-1 with TRBJ2-1; D is ambiguous. Looked up from germline, CDR1 is SGHRS and CDR2 is YFSETQ. The CDR3 loop spans 15 amino acids. The V end was cut by 0 bases, the J end by 0 bases, with 7 bases between. The CDR3 DNA sequence: TGCGCCAGCAGCTTGGCGGGTAGCTCCTACAATGAGCAGTTCTTC. This gives the protein CASSLAGSSYNEQFF.

The chain links TRBV6-5 to TRBJ1-5, with 7 nucleotides matching TRBD1. Per the germline V gene, CDR1 is MNHEY and CDR2 is SVGAGI. V shed 6 bases, J shed 0 bases, and the junction held 5 bases outside the gene matches. This CDR3 is built from 15 residues. CDR3 nucleotide sequence: TGTGCCAGCAGGCCCACAGGGGATAGCAATCAGCCCCAGCATTTT. As protein: CASRPTGDSNQPQHF.

The CDR3 nucleotides are TGTGCCAGCTCACCACCGAATCCCCGGGACAACTATGAAAAACTGTTTTTT. It encodes CASSPPNPRDNYEKLFF. The chain couples TRBV18 to TRBJ1-4; weak D call: TRBD1 (6 bases). Trimming took 0 bases from V and 6 from J, leaving 17 bases between them. CDR1 and CDR2 (germline): KGHSH, LQKENI. The CDR3 covers 17 residues.

This chain uses TRBV27 with TRBJ2-5, with TRBD2 matching 10 bases. Per the germline V gene, CDR1 is MNHEY and CDR2 is SMNVEV (reference sequence). There are 14 residues in the CDR3. Unmatched junction bases numbered 4, after V lost 5 bases and J lost 4 bases. CDR3 in DNA: TGTGCCAGCAGTGCGCTAGCGGGAGTAGAGACCCAGTACTTC. Translated: CASSALAGVETQYF.

The rearrangement links TRBV27 to TRBJ1-2, with D possibly matching TRBD1 (6 bases). Trimming cost V 4 bases and J 1 base, with 19 bases left between them. The CDR3 contains 17 residues. From germline, CDR1 is MNHEY and CDR2 SMNVEV (reference sequence). CDR3 residues: CASSSQTGTDLNYGYTF. In DNA, the CDR3 is TGTGCCAGCAGTTCGCAAACAGGGACGGATCTTAACTATGGCTACACCTTC.

The chain carries TRBV19 and TRBJ2-3; 12 bases match TRBD2. Trimming at V came to 1 base and at J to 3 bases, leaving 5 bases not matched to a gene. Germline V gene sequence: CDR1 LNHDA, CDR2 SQIVND (reference sequence). This CDR3 is 17 amino acids long. The CDR3 reads CASSIAQTSGRTDTQYF. CDR3 sequence (DNA): TGTGCCAGTAGTATAGCCCAAACTAGCGGGAGGACAGATACGCAGTATTTT.

The chain has TRBV5-1 and TRBJ2-4, with a possible D match to TRBD2 (6 bases). Per germline, CDR1 SGHRS and CDR2 YFSETQ. The CDR3 has 15 residues. V lost 4 bases to trimming and J lost 7 bases, with 18 bases between them. In nucleotides, the CDR3 is TGCGCCAGCAGCCCCTGGGGGGACGGGAGCAACATTCAGTACTTC. This sequence encodes CASSPWGDGSNIQYF.

V is TRBV7-9 and J is TRBJ2-2, with TRBD2 matching over 7 bases. This CDR3 is 13 amino acids long. V trimming: 8 bases; J trimming: 6 bases; junction bases outside the gene matches: 6. Germline V CDR1 and CDR2: SEHNR, FQNEAQ (reference sequence). The CDR3 DNA sequence: TGTGCCAGCGCGGGAGTCGGCGCCGGGGAGCTGTTTTTT. Its protein is CASAGVGAGELFF.

V usage is TRBV10-2 and J usage is TRBJ1-1; D might be TRBD1 (6 bases). The CDR3 covers 12 residues. Trimming took 3 bases from V and 10 from J, leaving 12 bases between them. CDR1 WSHSY and CDR2 SAAADI come from the germline V gene. The CDR3 DNA reads as TGCGCCAGCAGTGACCACCTAGGGGGAGCTTTCTTT. Its translation: CASSDHLGGAFF.